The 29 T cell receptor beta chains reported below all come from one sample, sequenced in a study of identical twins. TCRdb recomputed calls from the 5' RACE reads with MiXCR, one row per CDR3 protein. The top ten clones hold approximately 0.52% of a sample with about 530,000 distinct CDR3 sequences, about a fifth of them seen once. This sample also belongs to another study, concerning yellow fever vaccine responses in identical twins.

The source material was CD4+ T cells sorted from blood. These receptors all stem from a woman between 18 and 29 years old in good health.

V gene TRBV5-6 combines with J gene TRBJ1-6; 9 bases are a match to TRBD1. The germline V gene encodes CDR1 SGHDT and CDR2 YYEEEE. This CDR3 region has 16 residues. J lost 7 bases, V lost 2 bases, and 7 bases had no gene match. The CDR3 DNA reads TGTGCCAGCAGCTTCAGGACAGGGGTATGGAATTCACCCCTCCACTTT. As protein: CASSFRTGVWNSPLHF.

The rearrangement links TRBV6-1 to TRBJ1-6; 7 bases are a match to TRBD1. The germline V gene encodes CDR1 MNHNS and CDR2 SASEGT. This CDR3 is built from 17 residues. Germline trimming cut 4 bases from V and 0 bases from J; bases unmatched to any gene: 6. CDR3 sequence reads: CASSVQGVFSYNSPLHF. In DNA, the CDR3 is TGTGCCAGCAGTGTCCAGGGGGTTTTCTCCTATAATTCACCCCTCCACTTT.

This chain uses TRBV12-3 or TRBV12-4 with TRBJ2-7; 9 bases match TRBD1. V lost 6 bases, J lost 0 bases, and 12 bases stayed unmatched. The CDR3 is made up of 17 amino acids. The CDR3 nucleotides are TGTGCCAGCAGCCCCCGGTGCGGGACAGGGACCTCCTACGAGCAGTACGTC. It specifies CASSPRCGTGTSYEQYV.

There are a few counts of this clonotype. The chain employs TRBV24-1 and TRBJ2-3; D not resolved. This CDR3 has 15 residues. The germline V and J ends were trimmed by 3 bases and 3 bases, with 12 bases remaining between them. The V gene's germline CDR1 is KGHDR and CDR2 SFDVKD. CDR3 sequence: CATSDGWTLTDTQYF. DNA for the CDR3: TGTGCCACCAGTGATGGGTGGACGCTGACAGATACGCAGTATTTT.

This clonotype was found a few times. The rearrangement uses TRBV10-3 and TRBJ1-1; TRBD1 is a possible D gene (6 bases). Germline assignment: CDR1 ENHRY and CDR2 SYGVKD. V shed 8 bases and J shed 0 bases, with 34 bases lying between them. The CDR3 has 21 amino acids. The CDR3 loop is CAIGATNPLLQGSRVNTEAFF. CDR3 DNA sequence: TGTGCCATCGGGGCCACCAACCCCCTTTTACAGGGAAGTCGGGTGAACACTGAAGCTTTCTTT.

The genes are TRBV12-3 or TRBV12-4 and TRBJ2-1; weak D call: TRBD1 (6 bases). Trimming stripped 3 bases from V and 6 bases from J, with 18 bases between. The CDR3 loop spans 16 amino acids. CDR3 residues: CASSLSGTSRLNEQFF. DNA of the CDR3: TGTGCCAGCAGTTTGTCCGGGACATCAAGGCTCAATGAGCAGTTCTTC.

The CDR3 reads CASSAGFNEQFF. Written as DNA, the CDR3 is TGTGCCAGCAGTGCGGGGTTCAATGAGCAGTTCTTC. The chain employs TRBV6-1 and TRBJ2-1; D might be TRBD2 (5 bases). The CDR3 is made up of 12 amino acids. The germline CDR1 and CDR2 sequences are MNHNS and SASEGT. Trimming cost V 4 bases and J 6 bases, with 7 bases left between them.

CDR3 in amino acids: CASRDGKNIQYF. CDR3 nucleotide sequence: TGCGCCAGCAGGGATGGAAAAAACATTCAGTACTTC. The chain links TRBV5-1 to TRBJ2-4; D gene unclear. There are 12 residues in the CDR3. V lost 5 bases and J lost 4, with 7 bases in between. The germline CDR1 and CDR2 sequences are SGHRS and YFSETQ. Combining the CDR3 with reference TRBV5-1 and TRBJ2-4 gives the whole variable domain KAGVTQTPRYLIKTRGQQVTLSCSPISGHRSVSWYQQTPGQGLQFLFEYFSETQRNKGNFPGRFSGRQFSNSRSEMNVSTLELGDSALYLCASRDGKNIQYFGAGTRLSVL.

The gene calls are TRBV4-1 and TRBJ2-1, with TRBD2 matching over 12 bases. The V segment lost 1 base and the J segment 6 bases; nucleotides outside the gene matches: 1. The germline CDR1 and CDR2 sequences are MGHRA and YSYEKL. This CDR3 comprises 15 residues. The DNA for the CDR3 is TGCGCCAGCAGCCAAGGACTAGCGGGGGCCAATGAGCAGTTCTTC. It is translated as CASSQGLAGANEQFF.

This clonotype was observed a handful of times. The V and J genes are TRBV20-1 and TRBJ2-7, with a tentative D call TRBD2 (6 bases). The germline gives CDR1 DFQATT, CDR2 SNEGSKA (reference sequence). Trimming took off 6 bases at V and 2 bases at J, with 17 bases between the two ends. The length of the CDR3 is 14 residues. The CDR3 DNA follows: TGCAGTGCCCGACGGGGGTGGGGGGCCTACGAGCAGTACTTC. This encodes CSARRGWGAYEQYF.

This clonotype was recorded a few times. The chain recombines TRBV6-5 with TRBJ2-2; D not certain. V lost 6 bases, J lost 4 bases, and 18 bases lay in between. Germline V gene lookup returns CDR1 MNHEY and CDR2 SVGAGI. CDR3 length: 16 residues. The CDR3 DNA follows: TGTGCCAGCAGATTACTCGGTCGAACATTCACCGGGGAGCTGTTTTTT. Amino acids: CASRLLGRTFTGELFF.

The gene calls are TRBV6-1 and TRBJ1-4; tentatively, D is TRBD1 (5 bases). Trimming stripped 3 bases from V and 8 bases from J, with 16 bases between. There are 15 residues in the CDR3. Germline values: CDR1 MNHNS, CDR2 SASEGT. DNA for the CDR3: TGTGCCAGCAGTGAGGCCGGGGCGGGTAGGGAAAAACTGTTTTTT. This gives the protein CASSEAGAGREKLFF.

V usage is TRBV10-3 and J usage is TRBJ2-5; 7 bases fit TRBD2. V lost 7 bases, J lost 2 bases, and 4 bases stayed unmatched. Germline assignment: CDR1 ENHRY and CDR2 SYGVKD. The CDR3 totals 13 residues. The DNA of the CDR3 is TGTGCCATCACGAGGGACTATCAAGAGACCCAGTACTTC. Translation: CAITRDYQETQYF.

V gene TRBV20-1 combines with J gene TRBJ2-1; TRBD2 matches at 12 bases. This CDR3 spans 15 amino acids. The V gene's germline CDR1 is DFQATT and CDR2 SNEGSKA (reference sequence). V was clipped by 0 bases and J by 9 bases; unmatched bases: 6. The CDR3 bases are TGCAGTGCTAGAGATGGGGGGGGACTAGCGGGTGAGCAGTTCTTC. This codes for CSARDGGGLAGEQFF.

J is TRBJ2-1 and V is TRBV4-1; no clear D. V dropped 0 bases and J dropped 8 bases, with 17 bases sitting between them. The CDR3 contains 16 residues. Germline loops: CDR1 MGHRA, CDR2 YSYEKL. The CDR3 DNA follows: TGCGCCAGCAGCCAAGATCTTGGGTTAAGTCAGGATGAGCAGTTCTTC. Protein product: CASSQDLGLSQDEQFF.

CDR3 in DNA: TGTGCCAGCAGTGGAGGGAGCCGACTAGCGGGCGAGACCCAGTACTTC. This translates into CASSGGSRLAGETQYF. The chain carries TRBV12-3 or TRBV12-4 and TRBJ2-5; 10 bases fit TRBD2. V lost 5 bases to trimming and J lost 5 bases; unmatched junction nucleotides: 11. The CDR3 extends over 16 amino acids.

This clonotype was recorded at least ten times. The CDR3 here is CASSLQGTEAFF. Written as DNA, the CDR3 is TGCGCCAGCAGCTTACAGGGCACTGAAGCTTTCTTT. V is TRBV5-1 and J is TRBJ1-1; TRBD1 is a possible D gene (6 bases). CDR1 is SGHRS, CDR2 YFSETQ, per germline. CDR3 size: 12 residues. Deletions cut 2 bases from V and 4 bases from J, with 6 bases between.

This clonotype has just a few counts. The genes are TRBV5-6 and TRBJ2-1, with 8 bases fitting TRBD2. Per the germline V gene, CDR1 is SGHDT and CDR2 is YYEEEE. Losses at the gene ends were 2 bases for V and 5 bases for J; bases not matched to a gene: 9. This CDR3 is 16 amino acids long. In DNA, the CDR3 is TGTGCCAGCAGCTTACCTCCGACTAGCGAGAACAATGAGCAGTTCTTC. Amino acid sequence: CASSLPPTSENNEQFF.

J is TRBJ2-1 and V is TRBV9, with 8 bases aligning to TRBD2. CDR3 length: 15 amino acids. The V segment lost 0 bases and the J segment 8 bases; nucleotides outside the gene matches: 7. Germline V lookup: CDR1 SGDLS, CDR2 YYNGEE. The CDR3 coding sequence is TGTGCCAGCAGCGTAGGACCGGGAGGGCCGGATGAGCAGTTCTTC. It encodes CASSVGPGGPDEQFF.

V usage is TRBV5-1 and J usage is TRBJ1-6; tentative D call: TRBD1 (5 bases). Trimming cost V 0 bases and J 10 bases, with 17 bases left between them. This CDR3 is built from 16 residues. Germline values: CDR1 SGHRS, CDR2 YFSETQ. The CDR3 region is CASSLGGRELWSPLHF. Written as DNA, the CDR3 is TGCGCCAGCAGCTTGGGGGGCAGGGAATTATGGTCACCCCTCCACTTT.

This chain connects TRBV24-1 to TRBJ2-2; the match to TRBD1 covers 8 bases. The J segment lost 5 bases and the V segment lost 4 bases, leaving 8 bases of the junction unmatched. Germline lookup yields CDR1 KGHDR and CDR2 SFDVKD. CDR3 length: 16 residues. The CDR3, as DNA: TGTGCCACCAGTGACATTCGCAGGACAGGGACCGGGGAGCTGTTTTTT. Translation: CATSDIRRTGTGELFF.

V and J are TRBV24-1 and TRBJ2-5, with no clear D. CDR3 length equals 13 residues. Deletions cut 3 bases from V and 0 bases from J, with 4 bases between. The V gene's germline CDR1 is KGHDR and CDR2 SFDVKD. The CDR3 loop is CATSDTNQETQYF. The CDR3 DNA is TGTGCCACCAGTGATACCAACCAAGAGACCCAGTACTTC.

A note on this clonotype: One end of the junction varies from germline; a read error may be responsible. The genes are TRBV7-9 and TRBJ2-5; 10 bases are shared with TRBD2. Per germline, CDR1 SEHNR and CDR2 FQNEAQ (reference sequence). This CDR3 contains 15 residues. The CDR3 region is CASSLAGGGKETQYF. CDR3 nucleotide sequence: TGTGCCAGCAGTTTAGCGGGGGGTGGCAAGGAGACCCAGTACTTC. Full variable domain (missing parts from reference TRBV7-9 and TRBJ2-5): DTGVSQNPRHKITKRGQNVTFRCDPISEHNRLYWYRQTLGQGPEFLTYFQNEAQLEKSRLLSDRFSAERPKGSFSTLEIQRTEQGDSAMYLCASSLAGGGKETQYFGPGTRLLVL.

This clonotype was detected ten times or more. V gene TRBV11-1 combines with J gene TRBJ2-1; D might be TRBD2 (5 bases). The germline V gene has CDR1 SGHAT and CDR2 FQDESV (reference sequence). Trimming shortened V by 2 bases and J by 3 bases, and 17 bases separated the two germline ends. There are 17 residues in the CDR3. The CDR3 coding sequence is TGTGCCAGCAGCTTAAGGGTTTCGGGTGGGAGCTACAATGAGCAGTTCTTC. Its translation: CASSLRVSGGSYNEQFF.

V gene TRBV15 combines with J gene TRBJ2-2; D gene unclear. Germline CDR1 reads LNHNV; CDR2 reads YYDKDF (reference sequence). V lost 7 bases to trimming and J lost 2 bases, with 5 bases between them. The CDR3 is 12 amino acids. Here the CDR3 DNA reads TGTGCCACCAACCACAACACCGGGGAGCTGTTTTTT. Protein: CATNHNTGELFF.

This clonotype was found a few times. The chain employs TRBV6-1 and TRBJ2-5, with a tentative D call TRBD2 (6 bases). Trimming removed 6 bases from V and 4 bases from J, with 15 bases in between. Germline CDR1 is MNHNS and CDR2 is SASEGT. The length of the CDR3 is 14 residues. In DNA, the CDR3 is TGTGCCAGCAGGAGATCGGGGGTACGAGAGACCCAGTACTTC. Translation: CASRRSGVRETQYF.

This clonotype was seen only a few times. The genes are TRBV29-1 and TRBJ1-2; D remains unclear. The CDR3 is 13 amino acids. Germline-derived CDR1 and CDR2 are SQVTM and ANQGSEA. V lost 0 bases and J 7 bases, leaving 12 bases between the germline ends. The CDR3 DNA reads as TGCAGCGTTGAAGATTTAGGGAGAGTTGGCTACACCTTC. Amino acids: CSVEDLGRVGYTF.

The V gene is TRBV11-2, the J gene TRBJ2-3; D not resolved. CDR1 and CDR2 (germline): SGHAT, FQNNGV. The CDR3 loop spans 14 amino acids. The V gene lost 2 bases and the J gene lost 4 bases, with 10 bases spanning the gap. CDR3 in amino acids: CASSLTASPDTQYF. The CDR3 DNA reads TGTGCCAGCAGCTTAACGGCCAGCCCAGATACGCAGTATTTT.

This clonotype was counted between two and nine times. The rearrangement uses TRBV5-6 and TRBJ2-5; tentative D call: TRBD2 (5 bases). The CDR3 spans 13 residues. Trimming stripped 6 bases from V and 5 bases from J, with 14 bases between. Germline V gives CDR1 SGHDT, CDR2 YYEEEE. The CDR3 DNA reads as TGTGCCAGCACCCGGGAATATCGGGAGACCCAGTACTTC. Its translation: CASTREYRETQYF. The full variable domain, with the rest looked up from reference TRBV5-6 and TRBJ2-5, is DAGVTQSPTHLIKTRGQQVTLRCSPKSGHDTVSWYQQALGQGPQFIFQYYEEEERQRGNFPDRFSGHQFPNYSSELNVNALLLGDSALYLCASTREYRETQYFGPGTRLLVL.